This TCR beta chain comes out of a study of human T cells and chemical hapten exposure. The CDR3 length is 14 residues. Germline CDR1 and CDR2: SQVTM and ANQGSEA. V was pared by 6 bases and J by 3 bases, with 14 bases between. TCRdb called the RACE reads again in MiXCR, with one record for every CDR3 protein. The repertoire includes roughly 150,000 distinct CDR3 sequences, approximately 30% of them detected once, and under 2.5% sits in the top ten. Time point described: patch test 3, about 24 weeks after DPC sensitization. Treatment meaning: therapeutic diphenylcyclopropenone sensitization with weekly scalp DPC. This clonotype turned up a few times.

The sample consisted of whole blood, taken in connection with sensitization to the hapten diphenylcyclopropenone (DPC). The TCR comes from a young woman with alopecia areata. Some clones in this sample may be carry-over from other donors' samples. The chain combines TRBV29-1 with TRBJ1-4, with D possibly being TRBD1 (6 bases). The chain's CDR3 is CSVPQGASNEKLFF. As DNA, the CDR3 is TGCAGCGTGCCACAGGGCGCTTCTAATGAAAAACTGTTTTTT.